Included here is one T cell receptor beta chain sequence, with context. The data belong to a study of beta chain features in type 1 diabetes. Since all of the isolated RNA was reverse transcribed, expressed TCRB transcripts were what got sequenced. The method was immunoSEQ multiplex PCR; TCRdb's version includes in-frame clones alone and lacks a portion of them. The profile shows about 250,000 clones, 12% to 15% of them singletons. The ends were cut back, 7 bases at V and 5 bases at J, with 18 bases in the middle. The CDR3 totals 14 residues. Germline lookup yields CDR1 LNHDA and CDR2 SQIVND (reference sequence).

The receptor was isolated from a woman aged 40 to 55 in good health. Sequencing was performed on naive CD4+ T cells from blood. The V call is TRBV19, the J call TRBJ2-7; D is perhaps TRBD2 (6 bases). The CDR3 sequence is CASTRGIGSDEQYF. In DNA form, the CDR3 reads TGTGCCAGTACCCGGGGGATAGGGAGCGACGAGCAGTACTTC.